This TCR beta chain was captured by sequencing in a study of T-cell memory formation after mild COVID-19. The CDR3 length is 15 residues. Germline lookup yields CDR1 GTSNPN and CDR2 SVGIG (reference sequence). V lost 5 bases, J lost 1 base, and 7 bases stayed unmatched. TCRdb recomputed calls from the 5' RACE reads with MiXCR, one row per CDR3 protein. The profile shows over 350,000 distinct CDR3 sequences, 24% of them singletons. The TCR was taken from an adult woman who had mild COVID-19 (a few samples of this study predate the infection). Cell type and time point are not known. Sequencing was performed on PBMCs or a T cell subset sorted from them (not recorded which). This chain joins TRBV30 and TRBJ2-3; 9 positions agree with TRBD2. The CDR3 loop is CAWVAGGFGTDTQYF. The CDR3 nucleotides read TGTGCCTGGGTCGCGGGGGGGTTTGGCACAGATACGCAGTATTTT.